This TCR beta chain was obtained from a study of T cell responses to AZD1222 COVID-19 vaccine. TCRdb's table, derived via immunoSEQ multiplex PCR, lists solely in-frame clones and lacks some. The data contain 120,000 or so clones, 90% of them singletons. This clone was recorded a few times. The clonotype was recovered from an adult in good health. The specimen was peripheral blood, collected on day 0 of AZD1222 vaccination.

CDR3 sequence: CASSQDNPIAGGLNEQFF. The CDR3 bases are TGCGCCAGCAGCCAAGATAACCCGATAGCGGGAGGGCTAAATGAGCAGTTCTTC. The chain recombines TRBV4-3 with TRBJ2-1; 11 nucleotides match TRBD2. The V and J ends lost 0 bases and 7 bases, in that order; junction bases with no gene match: 11. The CDR3 totals 18 residues. The germline gives CDR1 LGHNA, CDR2 YSLEER.